This entry is about one T cell receptor beta chain. Assay: immunoSEQ multiplex PCR; the TCRdb copy retains only in-frame clones and omits some. The sample yields 95,000 or so clones, just over 90% seen once. V was cut by 0 bases and J by 4 bases, with 9 bases left in between. This CDR3 contains 14 residues. Germline CDR1 ENHRY, CDR2 SYGVKD. These data are taken from a study of OX40 agonist ivuxolimab in advanced cancers. About the study: A male proportion of 70% to 90% was recorded, with mean age around 55 years and range about 23 to 80.

This receptor was identified in an adult with an advanced solid tumor such as melanoma, head and neck, liver or kidney cancer. The chain employs TRBV10-3 and TRBJ1-1, with a possible D match to TRBD1 (5 bases). Sequencing was performed on CD4+ or CD8+ T cells sorted from blood, taken in a trial of the OX40 agonist ivuxolimab. CDR3 in amino acids: CAISESSRVTEAFF. For the CDR3, the DNA is TGTGCCATCAGTGAGTCCAGCAGGGTCACTGAAGCTTTCTTT.